Below, 27 T cell receptor beta chains from the same sample are listed, as sequenced in a study of CD8 T cells in ankylosing spondylitis. TCRdb fed the 5' RACE reads into MiXCR, producing one record per CDR3 protein. The table shows around 130,000 distinct CDR3 sequences, with over 6% occurring only once. The sample was blood, either unsorted or a sorted T cell fraction (not recorded which). All receptors come from a male donor with ankylosing spondylitis or in good health (not recorded which).

This clonotype was picked up many times. The chain employs TRBV5-1 and TRBJ1-6; D is unclear. Germline values: CDR1 SGHRS, CDR2 YFSETQ. This CDR3 is 16 amino acids long. V dropped 1 base and J dropped 6 bases, with 14 bases sitting between them. CDR3 amino acids: CASSLLERELNSPLHF. The CDR3 DNA reads as TGCGCCAGCAGCTTGCTGGAAAGGGAGCTTAATTCACCCCTCCACTTT.

This clonotype was detected many times. The CDR3 sequence is CASSSPKGPYNEQFF. The CDR3 DNA sequence: TGTGCCAGCAGCTCCCCAAAAGGGCCTTACAATGAGCAGTTCTTC. J is TRBJ2-1 and V is TRBV11-3; D ambiguous. This CDR3 comprises 15 residues. Per the germline V gene, CDR1 is SGHNT and CDR2 is YENEEA. V was shortened by 4 bases and J by 4 bases, with 14 bases between the two germline ends.

This clonotype was detected a few times. The V and J genes are TRBV6-1 and TRBJ1-2; the match to TRBD1 covers 7 bases. The germline gives CDR1 MNHNS, CDR2 SASEGT. The V segment lost 2 bases and the J segment 6 bases; nucleotides outside the gene matches: 6. The length of the CDR3 is 14 residues. DNA of the CDR3: TGTGCCAGCAGTGAATTACAGGGGTTGGATGGCTACACCTTC. As protein: CASSELQGLDGYTF.

This clonotype was counted many times. The genes are TRBV10-3 and TRBJ2-7; 10 bases match TRBD1. The CDR3 extends over 13 amino acids. The germline V gene encodes CDR1 ENHRY and CDR2 SYGVKD. V shed 11 bases and J 2 bases; nucleotides not matched to a gene: 6. CDR3 residues: CALGTGDPYEQYF. The CDR3 region has the DNA TGTGCCCTCGGGACAGGGGACCCCTACGAGCAGTACTTC.

This clonotype was counted a few times. The rearrangement joins TRBV6-2 or TRBV6-3 to TRBJ2-2, with 9 positions matching TRBD1. Trimming removed 0 bases from V and 1 base from J; junction bases left unmatched: 3. The length of the CDR3 is 17 residues. The germline CDR1 and CDR2 sequences are MNHEY and SVGEGT. CDR3 in amino acids: CASSYSPGQGNTGELFF. The CDR3 bases are TGTGCCAGCAGTTACTCGCCGGGACAGGGGAACACCGGGGAGCTGTTTTTT.

This clonotype appeared many times. The rearrangement uses TRBV10-3 and TRBJ1-2, with 8 bases that match TRBD1. There are 12 residues in the CDR3. Germline-derived CDR1 and CDR2 are ENHRY and SYGVKD. Trimming took 11 bases from V and 4 from J; bases not matched to a gene: 6. The CDR3 nucleotides are TGTGCCGTACAGGGGGGGGGCTATGGCTACACCTTC. Its protein is CAVQGGGYGYTF.

This clonotype showed up many times. The CDR3 DNA reads TGCAGTGCCATAAAGATCTCAGGGCAGGGGGTCGACACCGGGGAGCTGTTTTTT. It translates to CSAIKISGQGVDTGELFF. V and J are TRBV20-1 and TRBJ2-2; 7 bases map to TRBD1. J gave up 3 bases and V 6 bases, and 19 bases lay outside the gene matches. This CDR3 region has 18 residues. Germline assignment: CDR1 DFQATT and CDR2 SNEGSKA (reference sequence).

This clonotype showed up many times. The chain employs TRBV4-3 and TRBJ2-1; TRBD1 is a possible D gene (5 bases). The V and J ends lost 1 base and 8 bases respectively, with 12 bases between them. The CDR3 has 14 residues. CDR1 is LGHNA and CDR2 is YSLEER in the germline V gene. CDR3 nucleotides: TGCGCCAGCAGCCAAGGTTGGCAGGGCGATGAGCAGTTCTTC. Its translation: CASSQGWQGDEQFF.

This clonotype appeared many times. V is TRBV7-2 and J is TRBJ1-6; D remains ambiguous. The V end lost 2 bases, the J end lost 11 bases, and 13 bases lay between the germline ends. There are 14 residues in the CDR3. CDR1 is SGHTA and CDR2 is FQGNSA in the germline V gene. CDR3 loop: CASSLLGAEAPLHF. The CDR3 bases are TGTGCCAGCAGCTTACTCGGCGCAGAGGCACCCCTCCACTTT.

The chain uses TRBV5-5 and TRBJ1-2; TRBD1 might be the D (6 bases). V lost 5 bases and J lost 0, with 14 bases in between. This CDR3 has 15 residues. CDR1 and CDR2 from the germline V gene are SGHKS and YYEKEE (reference sequence). The CDR3 loop reads CASSPWGPANYGYTF. For the CDR3, the DNA is TGTGCCAGCAGTCCTTGGGGGCCGGCTAACTATGGCTACACCTTC.

In this sample, this clonotype turned up many times. The chain has TRBV7-9 and TRBJ2-1, with a possible D match to TRBD2 (5 bases). The CDR3 runs 17 residues. Trimming left V 0 bases short and J 10 bases short, with 22 bases between. CDR1 is SEHNR and CDR2 is FQNEAQ in the germline V gene (reference sequence). The CDR3 here is CASSLALDPARGDEQFF. DNA for the CDR3: TGTGCCAGCAGCTTAGCACTAGATCCGGCCCGAGGAGACGAGCAGTTCTTC.

This clonotype occurred many times. The chain carries TRBV7-3 and TRBJ2-1, with D possibly matching TRBD2 (5 bases). The CDR3 extends over 14 amino acids. Trimming removed 9 bases from V and 6 bases from J, with 18 bases in between. Germline CDR1 is SGHTA and CDR2 is FQGTGA. In DNA form, the CDR3 reads TGTGCCAGAATGCCCGAGGGCCCCCGCAATGAGCAGTTCTTC. Protein: CARMPEGPRNEQFF. Full variable domain (rest looked up from reference TRBV7-3 and TRBJ2-1): GAGVSQTPSNKVTEKGKYVELRCDPISGHTALYWYRQSLGQGPEFLIYFQGTGAADDSGLPNDRFFAVRPEGSVSTLKIQRTERGDSAVYLCARMPEGPRNEQFFGPGTRLTVL.

This clonotype was observed many times. CDR3 bases: TGTGCCAGCAGCTTAGCCCTAGGGACAGATACGCAGTATTTT. It encodes CASSLALGTDTQYF. V gene TRBV7-2 combines with J gene TRBJ2-3; D is unclear. Germline CDR1 SGHTA, CDR2 FQGNSA. The CDR3 is made up of 14 amino acids. V lost 0 bases and J 3 bases, leaving 7 bases between the germline ends.

This clonotype occurred many times. The genes are TRBV20-1 and TRBJ2-1, with 9 bases aligning to TRBD2. The CDR3 is 13 amino acids. Germline assignment: CDR1 DFQATT and CDR2 SNEGSKA (reference sequence). V trimming: 2 bases; J trimming: 10 bases; junction bases outside the gene matches: 6. CDR3 bases: TGCAGTGCTAGATCGGGACTAGCAGACGAGCAGTTCTTC. Translating gives CSARSGLADEQFF.

This clonotype was seen ten or more times. This sequence joins TRBV4-1 and TRBJ1-5; no firm D call. The CDR3 totals 15 residues. Between the trimmed V and J ends, which lost 1 base and 1 base, there was a span of 8 bases. CDR1 is MGHRA, CDR2 YSYEKL, per germline. In DNA form, the CDR3 reads TGCGCCAGCAGCCAAGTTATTGGGAGCAATCAGCCCCAGCATTTT. Amino acids: CASSQVIGSNQPQHF.

This clonotype was recorded many times. Written as DNA, the CDR3 is TGTGCCACCAGGGACAGGGGATCCTACGAGCAGTACTTC. This gives the protein CATRDRGSYEQYF. This chain links TRBV15 with TRBJ2-7; 9 bases map to TRBD1. Germline CDR1 is LNHNV and CDR2 is YYDKDF (reference sequence). V shed 6 bases and J 1 base; nucleotides not matched to a gene: 1. The CDR3 consists of 13 residues.

This clonotype was counted at least ten times. The rearrangement joins TRBV24-1 to TRBJ2-2; tentatively, D is TRBD2 (6 bases). Germline CDR1 reads KGHDR; CDR2 reads SFDVKD. The length of the CDR3 is 14 residues. The V end lost 7 bases, the J end lost 3 bases, and 11 bases lay between the germline ends. CDR3 DNA: TGTGCCACCAGGGAGGGGCAAGACACCGGGGAGCTGTTTTTT. Translated: CATREGQDTGELFF.

There are many counts of this clonotype. The V and J genes are TRBV20-1 and TRBJ2-7; D gene ambiguous. CDR1 is DFQATT, CDR2 SNEGSKA, per germline (reference sequence). Trimming cost V 4 bases and J 2 bases, with 12 bases left between them. This CDR3 region has 13 residues. The CDR3 loop is CSATEIEPYEQYF. CDR3 sequence (DNA): TGCAGTGCTACCGAGATCGAGCCCTACGAGCAGTACTTC.

This clonotype has at least ten counts. The rearrangement links TRBV4-3 to TRBJ2-5, with 9 bases matching TRBD1. The V gene's germline CDR1 is LGHNA and CDR2 YSLEER. J lost 5 bases, V lost 7 bases, and 5 bases had no gene match. The CDR3 runs to 13 residues. The CDR3 region is CASTEGQGETQYF. The CDR3 DNA reads TGCGCCAGCACCGAGGGACAGGGCGAGACCCAGTACTTC.

This clonotype has a count of ten or more. The CDR3 loop reads CASIIQGSTDTQYF. CDR3 DNA sequence: TGTGCCAGCATTATTCAGGGGAGCACAGATACGCAGTATTTT. The genes are TRBV28 and TRBJ2-3, with a possible D match to TRBD1 (6 bases). The CDR3 covers 14 residues. V lost 7 bases and J lost 0, with 11 bases in between. Germline CDR1 MDHEN, CDR2 SYDVKM.

The CDR3 nucleotides read TGCGCCAGCAGCTTGGACGGGATCGTCGATACAGATACGCAGTATTTT. Amino acid sequence: CASSLDGIVDTDTQYF. The gene calls are TRBV5-1 and TRBJ2-3, with a possible D match to TRBD2 (5 bases). V was cut by 0 bases and J by 3 bases, with 14 bases left in between. The CDR3 runs 16 residues. Looked up from germline, CDR1 is SGHRS and CDR2 is YFSETQ.

Ten or more counts support this clonotype. The chain has TRBV5-1 and TRBJ2-5; 9 bases agree with TRBD1. CDR1 and CDR2 (germline): SGHRS, YFSETQ. The V segment lost 1 base and the J segment 4 bases; nucleotides outside the gene matches: 5. The CDR3 is made up of 15 amino acids. CDR3 bases: TGCGCCAGCAGCTTGCGAGACAGGGGGTTAGAGACCCAGTACTTC. Its translation is CASSLRDRGLETQYF.

This clonotype was picked up many times. V gene TRBV7-2 combines with J gene TRBJ2-5; 9 bases are a match to TRBD1. Germline lookup yields CDR1 SGHTA and CDR2 FQGNSA. J gave up 5 bases and V 1 base, and 2 bases lay outside the gene matches. There are 14 residues in the CDR3. CDR3 nucleotides: TGTGCCAGCAGCTTAGACAGGGGGCGGGAGACCCAGTACTTC. It encodes CASSLDRGRETQYF.

With respect to this clonotype: One junction end does not reproduce the germline sequence, and a read error may be involved. The chain combines TRBV20-1 with TRBJ1-4; 11 bases map to TRBD1. The CDR3 contains 17 residues. The germline gives CDR1 DFQATT, CDR2 SNEGSKA (reference sequence). DNA of the CDR3: TGCTGTGCTAAGAGGACAGGGGGCTCGATGGCTAATGAAAAACTGTTTTTT. Translating it yields CCAKRTGGSMANEKLFF.

For this clonotype: A much larger clone differs from this one at a single base, so this may be a read error. The gene calls are TRBV5-2 and TRBJ2-3; the D call of TRBD2 is as the table states it, not checked on the DNA. TRBV5-2 has pseudogene status. The CDR3 is 16 amino acids. CDR3 DNA sequence: TGTGCCAGCGGCCATGGTGTGATGGGCCCCACAGATACGCAGTATTTT. Protein: CASGHGVMGPTDTQYF.

This clonotype was recorded many times. The chain employs TRBV12-3 or TRBV12-4 and TRBJ2-3, with a tentative D call TRBD2 (6 bases). V was shortened by 5 bases and J by 2 bases, with 11 bases between the two germline ends. This CDR3 comprises 14 residues. Written as DNA, the CDR3 is TGTGCCAGCAGTCAACTAGCTATCACAGATACGCAGTATTTT. Amino acids: CASSQLAITDTQYF.

At least ten counts were recorded for this clonotype. The chain is built from TRBV9 and TRBJ2-7, with 7 bases lining up with TRBD2. The trim removed 4 bases at V and 5 bases at J, leaving 9 bases unmatched. Germline V gives CDR1 SGDLS, CDR2 YYNGEE. This CDR3 contains 14 residues. Here the CDR3 DNA reads TGTGCCAGCAGCTTCAGCGGGGCTTTCAACGAGCAGTACTTC. Protein product: CASSFSGAFNEQYF.